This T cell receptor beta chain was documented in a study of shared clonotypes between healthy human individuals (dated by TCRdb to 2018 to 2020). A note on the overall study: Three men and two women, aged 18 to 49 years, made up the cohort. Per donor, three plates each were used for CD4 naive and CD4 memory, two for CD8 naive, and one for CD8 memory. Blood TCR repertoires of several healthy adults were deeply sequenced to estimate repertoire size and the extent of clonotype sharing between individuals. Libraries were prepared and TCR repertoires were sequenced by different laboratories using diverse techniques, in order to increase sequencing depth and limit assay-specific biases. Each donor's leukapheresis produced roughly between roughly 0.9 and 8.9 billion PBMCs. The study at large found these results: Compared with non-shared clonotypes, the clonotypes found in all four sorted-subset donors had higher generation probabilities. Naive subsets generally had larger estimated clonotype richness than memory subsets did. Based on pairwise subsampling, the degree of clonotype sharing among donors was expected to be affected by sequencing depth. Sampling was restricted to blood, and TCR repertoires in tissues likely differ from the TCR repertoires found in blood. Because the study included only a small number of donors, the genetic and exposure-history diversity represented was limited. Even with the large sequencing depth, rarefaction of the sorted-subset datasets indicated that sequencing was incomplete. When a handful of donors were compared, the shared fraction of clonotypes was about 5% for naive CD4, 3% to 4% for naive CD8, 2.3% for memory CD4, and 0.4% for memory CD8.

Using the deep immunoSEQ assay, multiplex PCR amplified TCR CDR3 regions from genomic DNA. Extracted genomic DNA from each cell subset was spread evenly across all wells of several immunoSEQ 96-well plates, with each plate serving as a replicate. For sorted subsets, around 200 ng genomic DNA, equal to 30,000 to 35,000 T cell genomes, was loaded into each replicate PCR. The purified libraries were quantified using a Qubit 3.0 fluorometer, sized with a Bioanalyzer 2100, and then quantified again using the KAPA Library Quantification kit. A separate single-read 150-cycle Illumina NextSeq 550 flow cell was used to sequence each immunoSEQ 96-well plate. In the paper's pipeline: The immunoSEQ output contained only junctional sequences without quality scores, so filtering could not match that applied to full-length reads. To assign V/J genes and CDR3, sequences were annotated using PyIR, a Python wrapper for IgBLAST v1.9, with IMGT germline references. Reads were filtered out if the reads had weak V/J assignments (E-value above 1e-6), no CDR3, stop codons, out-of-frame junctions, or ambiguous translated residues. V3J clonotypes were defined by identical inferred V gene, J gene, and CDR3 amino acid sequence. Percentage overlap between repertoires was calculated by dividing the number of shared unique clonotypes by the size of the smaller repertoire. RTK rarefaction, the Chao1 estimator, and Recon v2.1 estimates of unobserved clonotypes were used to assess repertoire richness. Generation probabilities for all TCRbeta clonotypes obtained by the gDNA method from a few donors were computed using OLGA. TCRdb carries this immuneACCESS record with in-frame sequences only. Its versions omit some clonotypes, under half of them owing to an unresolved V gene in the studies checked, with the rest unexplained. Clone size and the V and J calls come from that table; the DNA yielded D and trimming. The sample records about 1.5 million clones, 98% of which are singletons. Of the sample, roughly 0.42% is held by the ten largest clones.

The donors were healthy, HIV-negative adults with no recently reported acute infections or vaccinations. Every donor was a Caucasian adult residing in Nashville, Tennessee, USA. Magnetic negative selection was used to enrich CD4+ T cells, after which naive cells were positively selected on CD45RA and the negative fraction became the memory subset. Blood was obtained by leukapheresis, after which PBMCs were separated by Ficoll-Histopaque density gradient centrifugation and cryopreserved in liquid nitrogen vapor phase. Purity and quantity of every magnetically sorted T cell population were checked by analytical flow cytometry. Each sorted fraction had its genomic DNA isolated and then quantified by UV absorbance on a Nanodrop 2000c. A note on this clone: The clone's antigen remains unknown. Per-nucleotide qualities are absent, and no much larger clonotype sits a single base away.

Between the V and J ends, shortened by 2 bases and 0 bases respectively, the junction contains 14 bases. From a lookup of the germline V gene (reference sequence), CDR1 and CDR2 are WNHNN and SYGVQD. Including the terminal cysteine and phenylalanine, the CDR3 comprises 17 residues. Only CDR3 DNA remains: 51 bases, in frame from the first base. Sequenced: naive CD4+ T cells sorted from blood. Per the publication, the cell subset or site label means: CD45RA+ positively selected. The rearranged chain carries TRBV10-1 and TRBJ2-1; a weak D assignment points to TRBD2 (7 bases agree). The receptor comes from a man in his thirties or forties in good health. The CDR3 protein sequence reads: CASSEGLADSSYNEQFF. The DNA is TGCGCCAGCAGTGAGGGTCTAGCGGACAGCTCCTACAATGAGCAGTTCTTC.